These T cell receptor beta chains were read from a single sample in a study of early stage breast cancer tumors. Here immunoSEQ multiplex PCR was the method, and the copy in TCRdb shows in-frame clones only, minus some. This repertoire shows around 3,300 clones, around three fifths found once; its top ten account for approximately 17%. The sequenced material came from breast tumor tissue. The receptors were gathered from a person in their 40s with breast cancer. Each CDR3 is given with its conserved first and last residue. The order of the fields is J gene, clone size, D gene, V gene, CDR3 protein, CDR3 DNA. A D gene is named only where the DNA matches it firmly. A clone size is listed for some rows: how often the clone was seen (once, few, many), or a class if it is expanded.

TRBJ2-1 | - | - | TRBV18 | CASSPGGRAYNEQFF | TGTGCCAGCTCACCCGGAGGCCGAGCCTACAATGAGCAGTTCTTC
TRBJ2-7 | - | TRBD2 | TRBV19 | CASSMRIAGGYEQYF | TGTGCCAGTAGTATGAGGATAGCGGGAGGGTACGAGCAGTACTTC
TRBJ2-4 | - | TRBD2 | TRBV6-5 | CASSYSPSGSDIQYF | TGTGCCAGCAGTTACTCACCTAGCGGGAGCGACATTCAGTACTTC
TRBJ2-3 | - | - | TRBV9 | CASSVDHDTDTQYF | TGTGCCAGCAGCGTAGATCACGACACAGATACGCAGTATTTT
TRBJ1-5 | few | TRBD1 | TRBV11-2 | CASSPGQDNQPQHF | TGTGCCAGCAGCCCGGGACAGGACAATCAGCCCCAGCATTTT
TRBJ2-7 | - | TRBD1 | TRBV6-5 | CASRGTAGYEQYF | TGTGCCAGCAGGGGGACAGCCGGCTACGAGCAGTACTTC
TRBJ1-2 | few | - | TRBV6-1 | CASSETPTRLRGYTF | TGTGCCAGCAGTGAGACGCCAACCCGACTCCGAGGCTACACCTTC
TRBJ2-1 | - | TRBD2 | TRBV28 | CASSTRLAGGVDEQFF | TGTGCCAGCAGTACCCGACTAGCGGGAGGCGTCGATGAGCAGTTCTTC
TRBJ1-1 | - | TRBD1 | TRBV5-1 | CASSSTGATEAFF | TGCGCCAGCAGCTCCACAGGGGCCACTGAAGCTTTCTTT
TRBJ2-5 | - | - | TRBV28 | CASSFFSLLEQETQYF | TGTGCCAGCAGTTTCTTCAGTCTACTAGAACAAGAGACCCAGTACTTC
TRBJ1-4 | - | - | TRBV9 | CASSLYGGATNEKLFF | TGTGCCAGCAGCTTGTATGGGGGAGCGACTAATGAAAAACTGTTTTTT
TRBJ2-2 | once | - | TRBV29-1 | CSVRWGTGELFF | TGCAGCGTCCGATGGGGAACCGGGGAGCTGTTTTTT
TRBJ2-2 | - | - | TRBV19 | CASTAGGNTGELFF | TGTGCCAGTACGGCGGGCGGGAACACCGGGGAGCTGTTTTTT
TRBJ1-5 | once | - | TRBV10-2 | CASSESDSNQPQHF | TGCGCCAGCAGTGAGTCGGATAGCAATCAGCCCCAGCATTTT
TRBJ2-5 | - | TRBD1 | TRBV27 | CASSLGQGARTQYF | TGTGCCAGCAGTTTGGGACAGGGGGCTAGAACCCAGTACTTC
TRBJ2-7 | - | - | TRBV7-9 | CASSYDSRLSYEQYF | TGTGCCAGCAGCTACGACAGCCGCCTCTCCTACGAGCAGTACTTC
TRBJ2-1 | - | TRBD2 | TRBV4-2 | CASSQGETSGSNEQFF | TGTGCCAGCAGCCAAGGTGAGACTAGCGGGAGCAATGAGCAGTTCTTC
TRBJ1-2 | - | - | TRBV5-1 | CASTLSGDGYTF | TGCGCCAGCACCTTATCAGGGGACGGCTACACCTTC
TRBJ2-3 | few | TRBD2 | TRBV7-8 | CASSLQTSGNTDTQYF | TGTGCCAGCAGCCTACAGACTAGCGGAAACACAGATACGCAGTATTTT
TRBJ2-3 | - | - | TRBV13 | CASSSSAGTQYF | TGTGCCAGCAGCTCCTCAGCGGGTACGCAGTATTTT
TRBJ2-5 | - | - | TRBV18 | CASSPQSGVQETQYF | TGTGCCAGCTCACCACAATCAGGAGTTCAAGAGACCCAGTACTTC
TRBJ2-1 | large | - | TRBV2 | CASSQSDEQFF | TGTGCCAGCAGTCAAAGCGATGAGCAGTTCTTC
TRBJ2-3 | - | TRBD1 | TRBV12-5 | CASGPGQATDTQYF | TGTGCTAGTGGTCCCGGACAGGCCACAGATACGCAGTATTTT
TRBJ2-1 | - | TRBD1 | TRBV28 | CASSPGQGYNEQFF | TGTGCCAGCAGTCCGGGACAGGGTTACAATGAGCAGTTCTTC
TRBJ2-5 | - | - | TRBV5-6 | CASSLRGKTQYF | TGTGCCAGCAGCTTGAGAGGGAAGACCCAGTACTTC
TRBJ2-7 | large | TRBD1 | TRBV28 | CASNGQGSYEQYF | TGTGCCAGCAACGGACAGGGCTCCTACGAGCAGTACTTC
TRBJ2-2 | - | - | TRBV27 | CASRRRNTGELFF | TGTGCCAGCAGAAGACGGAACACCGGGGAGCTGTTTTTT
TRBJ2-1 | - | - | TRBV7-9 | CASSLAETVSSYNEQFF | TGTGCCAGCAGCTTAGCCGAAACAGTTAGCTCCTACAATGAGCAGTTCTTC
TRBJ2-5 | - | - | TRBV28 | CASSLWGQGLGAETQYF | TGTGCCAGCAGTTTATGGGGGCAGGGATTGGGTGCGGAGACCCAGTACTTC
TRBJ2-1 | few | TRBD2 | TRBV4-2 | CASSQILAGNEQFF | TGTGCCAGCAGCCAGATACTAGCGGGGAATGAGCAGTTCTTC
TRBJ1-5 | - | TRBD1 | TRBV5-5 | CASSTGQGHNQPQHF | TGTGCCAGCAGCACGGGACAGGGGCACAATCAGCCCCAGCATTTT
TRBJ1-3 | medium-sized | - | TRBV7-6 | CASSLASTGSGNTIYF | TGTGCCAGCAGCTTAGCGTCGACAGGCTCTGGAAACACCATATATTTT
TRBJ1-5 | - | - | TRBV27 | CASLAIGHRVCNQPQHF | TGTGCCAGCTTGGCTATAGGCCACAGGGTATGCAATCAGCCCCAGCATTTT
TRBJ1-4 | - | - | TRBV7-9 | CASSFNEKLFF | TGTGCCAGCAGCTTTAATGAAAAACTGTTTTTT
TRBJ2-5 | few | TRBD2 | TRBV29-1 | CSVPSSGGETQYF | TGCAGCGTGCCGTCCTCGGGGGGGGAGACCCAGTACTTC
TRBJ1-2 | - | - | TRBV7-8 | CASSLMGIQGGYTF | TGTGCCAGCAGCTTAATGGGGATTCAGGGTGGCTACACCTTC
TRBJ2-3 | once | - | TRBV6-5 | CASSLRGDTQYF | TGTGCCAGCAGCCTCCGTGGGGATACGCAGTATTTT
TRBJ2-1 | - | TRBD1 | TRBV28 | CASSFYRGKNEQFF | TGTGCCAGCAGTTTTTACAGGGGAAAGAATGAGCAGTTCTTC
TRBJ2-1 | - | - | TRBV11-2 | CASSLEEGRYNEQFF | TGTGCCAGCAGCTTAGAAGAGGGGCGCTACAATGAGCAGTTCTTC